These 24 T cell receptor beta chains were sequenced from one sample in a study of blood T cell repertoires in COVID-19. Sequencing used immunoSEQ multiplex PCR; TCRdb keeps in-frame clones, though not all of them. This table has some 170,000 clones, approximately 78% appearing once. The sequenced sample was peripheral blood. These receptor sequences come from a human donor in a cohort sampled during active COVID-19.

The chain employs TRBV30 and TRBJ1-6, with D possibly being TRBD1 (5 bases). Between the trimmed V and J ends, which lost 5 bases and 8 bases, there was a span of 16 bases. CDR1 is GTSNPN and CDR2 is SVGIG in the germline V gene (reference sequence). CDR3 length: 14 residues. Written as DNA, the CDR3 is TGTGCCTGGGCGGAGGGGTTTGTGGATTCACCCCTCCACTTT. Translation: CAWAEGFVDSPLHF.

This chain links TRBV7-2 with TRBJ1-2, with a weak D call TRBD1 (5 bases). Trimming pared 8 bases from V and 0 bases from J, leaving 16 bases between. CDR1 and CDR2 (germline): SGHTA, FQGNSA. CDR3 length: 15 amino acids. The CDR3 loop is CASSSDGGTNYGYTF. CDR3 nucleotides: TGTGCCAGCTCAAGTGACGGGGGGACTAACTATGGCTACACCTTC.

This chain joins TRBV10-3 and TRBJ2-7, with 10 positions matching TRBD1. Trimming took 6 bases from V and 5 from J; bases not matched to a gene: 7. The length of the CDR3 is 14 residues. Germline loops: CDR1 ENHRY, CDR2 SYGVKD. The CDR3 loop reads CAIRAGQGQDEQYF. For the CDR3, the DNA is TGTGCCATCAGGGCGGGACAGGGGCAGGACGAGCAGTACTTC.

The CDR3 reads CASRGAGGPSEQFF. The CDR3 DNA reads as TGTGCCAGCAGAGGAGCGGGGGGGCCAAGTGAGCAGTTCTTC. This chain connects TRBV5-8 to TRBJ2-1, with 10 bases lining up with TRBD2. After removal of 5 bases from V and 9 bases from J, the junction contained 8 bases not matched to a gene. The CDR3 length is 14 residues. Germline V CDR1 and CDR2: SGHTS, YDEGEE.

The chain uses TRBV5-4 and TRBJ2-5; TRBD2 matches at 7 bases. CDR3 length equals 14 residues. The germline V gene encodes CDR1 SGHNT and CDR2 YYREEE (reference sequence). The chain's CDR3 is CATRERGNQETQYF. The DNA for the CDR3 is TGTGCGACGAGGGAGCGGGGAAACCAAGAGACCCAGTACTTC.

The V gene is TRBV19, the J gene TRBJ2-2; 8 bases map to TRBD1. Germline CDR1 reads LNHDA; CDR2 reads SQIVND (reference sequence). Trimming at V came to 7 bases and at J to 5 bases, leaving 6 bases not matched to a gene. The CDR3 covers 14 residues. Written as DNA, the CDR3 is TGTGCCAGTACCGCAGGGGGCCGAACCGGGGAGCTGTTTTTT. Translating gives CASTAGGRTGELFF.

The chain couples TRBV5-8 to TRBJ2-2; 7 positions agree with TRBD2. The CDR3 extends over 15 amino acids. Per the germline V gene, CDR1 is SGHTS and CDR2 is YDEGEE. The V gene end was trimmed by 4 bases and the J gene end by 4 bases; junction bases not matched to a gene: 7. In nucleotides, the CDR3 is TGTGCCAGCAGCCGGCGGGGGTTCCTCACCGGGGAGCTGTTTTTT. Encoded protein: CASSRRGFLTGELFF.

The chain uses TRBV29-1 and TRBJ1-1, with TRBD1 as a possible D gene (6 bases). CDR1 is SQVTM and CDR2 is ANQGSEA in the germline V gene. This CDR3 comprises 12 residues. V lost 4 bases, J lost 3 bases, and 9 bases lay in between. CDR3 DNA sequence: TGCAGCGTTGTCAGGGGCTACACTGAAGCTTTCTTT. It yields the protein CSVVRGYTEAFF.

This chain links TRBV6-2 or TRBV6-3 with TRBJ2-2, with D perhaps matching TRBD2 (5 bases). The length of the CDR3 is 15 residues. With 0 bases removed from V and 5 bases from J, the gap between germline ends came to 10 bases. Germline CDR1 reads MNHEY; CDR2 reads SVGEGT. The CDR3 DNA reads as TGTGCCAGCAGTTACTCAGGACTCCGAACCGGGGAGCTGTTTTTT. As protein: CASSYSGLRTGELFF.

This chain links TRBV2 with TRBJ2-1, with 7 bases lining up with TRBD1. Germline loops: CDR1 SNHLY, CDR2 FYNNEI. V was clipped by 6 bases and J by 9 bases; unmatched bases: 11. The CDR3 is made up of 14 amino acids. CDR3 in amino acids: CASRRKGARSEQFF. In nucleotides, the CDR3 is TGTGCCAGCAGAAGAAAGGGGGCGCGCAGTGAGCAGTTCTTC. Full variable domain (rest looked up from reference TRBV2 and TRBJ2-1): EPEVTQTPSHQVTQMGQEVILRCVPISNHLYFYWYRQILGQKVEFLVSFYNNEISEKSEIFDDQFSVERPDGSNFTLKIRSTKLEDSAMYFCASRRKGARSEQFFGPGTRLTVL.

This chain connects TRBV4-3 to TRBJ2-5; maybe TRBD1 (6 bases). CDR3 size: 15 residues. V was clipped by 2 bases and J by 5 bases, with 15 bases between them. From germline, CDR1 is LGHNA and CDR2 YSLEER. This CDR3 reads CASSQNRDACETQYF. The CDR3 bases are TGCGCCAGCAGCCAAAACAGGGATGCATGCGAGACCCAGTACTTC.

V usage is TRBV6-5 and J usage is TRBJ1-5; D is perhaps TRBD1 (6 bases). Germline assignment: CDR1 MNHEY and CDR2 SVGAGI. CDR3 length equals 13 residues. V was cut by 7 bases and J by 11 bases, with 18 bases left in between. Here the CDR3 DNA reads TGTGCCAGCACCAGGGACACCGGTCGGGCCCAGCATTTT. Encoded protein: CASTRDTGRAQHF.

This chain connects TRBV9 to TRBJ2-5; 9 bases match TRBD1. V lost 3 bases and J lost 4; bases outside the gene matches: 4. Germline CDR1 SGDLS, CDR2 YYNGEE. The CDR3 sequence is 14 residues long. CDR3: CASSEGTGRETQYF. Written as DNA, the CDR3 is TGTGCCAGCAGCGAGGGGACAGGGAGAGAGACCCAGTACTTC.

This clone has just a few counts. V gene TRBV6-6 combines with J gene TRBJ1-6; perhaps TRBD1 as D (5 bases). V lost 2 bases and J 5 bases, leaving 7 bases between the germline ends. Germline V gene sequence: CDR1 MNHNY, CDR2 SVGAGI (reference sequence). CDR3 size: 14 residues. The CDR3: CASSYRGDNSPLHF. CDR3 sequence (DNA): TGTGCCAGCAGTTACAGGGGCGATAATTCACCCCTCCACTTT.

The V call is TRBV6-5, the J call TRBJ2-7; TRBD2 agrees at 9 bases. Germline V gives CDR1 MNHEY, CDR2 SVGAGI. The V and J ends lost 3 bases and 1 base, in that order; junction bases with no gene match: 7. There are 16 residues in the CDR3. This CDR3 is CASSYGGGGGSYEQYF. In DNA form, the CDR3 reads TGTGCCAGCAGTTATGGTGGCGGGGGGGGGTCCTACGAGCAGTACTTC.

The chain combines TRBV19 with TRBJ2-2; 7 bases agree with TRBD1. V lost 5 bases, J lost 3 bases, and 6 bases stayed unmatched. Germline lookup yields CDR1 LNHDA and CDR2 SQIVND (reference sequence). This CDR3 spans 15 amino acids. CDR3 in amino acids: CASSSRQGYTGELFF. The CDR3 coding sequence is TGTGCCAGTAGTTCGCGACAGGGTTACACCGGGGAGCTGTTTTTT.

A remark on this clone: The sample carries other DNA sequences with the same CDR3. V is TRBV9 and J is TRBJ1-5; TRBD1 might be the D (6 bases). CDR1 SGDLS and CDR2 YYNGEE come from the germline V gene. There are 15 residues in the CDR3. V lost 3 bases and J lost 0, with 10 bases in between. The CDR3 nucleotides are TGTGCCAGCAGCGCGGACAGCTATAGCAATCAGCCCCAGCATTTT. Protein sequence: CASSADSYSNQPQHF.

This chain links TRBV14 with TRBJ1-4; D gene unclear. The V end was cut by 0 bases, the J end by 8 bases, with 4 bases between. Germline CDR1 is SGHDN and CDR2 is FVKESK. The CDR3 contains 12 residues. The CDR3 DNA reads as TGTGCCAGCAGCCAAGATCTGGAAAAACTGTTTTTT. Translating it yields CASSQDLEKLFF.

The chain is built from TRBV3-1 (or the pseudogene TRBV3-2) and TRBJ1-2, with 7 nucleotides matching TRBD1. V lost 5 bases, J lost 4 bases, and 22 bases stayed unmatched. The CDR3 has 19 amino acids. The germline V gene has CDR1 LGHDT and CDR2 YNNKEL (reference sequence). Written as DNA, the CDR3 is TGTGCCAGCAGCGAAACGAGGAACCCGAAGGGACAGAACCCCTATGGCTACACCTTC. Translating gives CASSETRNPKGQNPYGYTF.

This CDR3 reads CASTQDRDDEQYF. CDR3 DNA: TGTGCCAGCACCCAGGACAGGGACGACGAGCAGTACTTC. The rearrangement links TRBV2 to TRBJ2-7; 8 nucleotides align to TRBD1. V dropped 7 bases and J dropped 5; count of bases not matched to a gene: 7. CDR1 and CDR2 (germline): SNHLY, FYNNEI. CDR3 length: 13 amino acids.

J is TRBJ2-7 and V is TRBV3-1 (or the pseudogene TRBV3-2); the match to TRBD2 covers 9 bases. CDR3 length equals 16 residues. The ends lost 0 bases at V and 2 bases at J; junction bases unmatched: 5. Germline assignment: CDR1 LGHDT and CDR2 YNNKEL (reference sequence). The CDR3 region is CASSQDQSSGTYEQYF. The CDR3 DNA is TGTGCCAGCAGCCAAGATCAATCTAGCGGGACCTACGAGCAGTACTTC.

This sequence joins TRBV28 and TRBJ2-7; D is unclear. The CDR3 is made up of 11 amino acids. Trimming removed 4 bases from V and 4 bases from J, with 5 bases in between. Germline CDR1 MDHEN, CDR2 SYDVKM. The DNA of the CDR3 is TGTGCCAGCAGTTCCCCTTACGAGCAGTACTTC. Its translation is CASSSPYEQYF.

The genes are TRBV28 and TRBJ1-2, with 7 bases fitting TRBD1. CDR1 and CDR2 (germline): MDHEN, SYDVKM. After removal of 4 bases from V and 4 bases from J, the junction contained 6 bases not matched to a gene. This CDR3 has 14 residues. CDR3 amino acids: CASSSSGTVYGYTF. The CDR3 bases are TGTGCCAGCAGTTCTTCCGGGACAGTCTATGGCTACACCTTC.

DNA for the CDR3: TGTGCCAGCAGTTTCACTAGCGGAGAGACCCAGTACTTC. This translates into CASSFTSGETQYF. The chain joins TRBV12-3 or TRBV12-4 to TRBJ2-5; TRBD2 matches at 8 bases. Germline trimming cut 3 bases from V and 4 bases from J; bases unmatched to any gene: 1. The CDR3 loop spans 13 amino acids.